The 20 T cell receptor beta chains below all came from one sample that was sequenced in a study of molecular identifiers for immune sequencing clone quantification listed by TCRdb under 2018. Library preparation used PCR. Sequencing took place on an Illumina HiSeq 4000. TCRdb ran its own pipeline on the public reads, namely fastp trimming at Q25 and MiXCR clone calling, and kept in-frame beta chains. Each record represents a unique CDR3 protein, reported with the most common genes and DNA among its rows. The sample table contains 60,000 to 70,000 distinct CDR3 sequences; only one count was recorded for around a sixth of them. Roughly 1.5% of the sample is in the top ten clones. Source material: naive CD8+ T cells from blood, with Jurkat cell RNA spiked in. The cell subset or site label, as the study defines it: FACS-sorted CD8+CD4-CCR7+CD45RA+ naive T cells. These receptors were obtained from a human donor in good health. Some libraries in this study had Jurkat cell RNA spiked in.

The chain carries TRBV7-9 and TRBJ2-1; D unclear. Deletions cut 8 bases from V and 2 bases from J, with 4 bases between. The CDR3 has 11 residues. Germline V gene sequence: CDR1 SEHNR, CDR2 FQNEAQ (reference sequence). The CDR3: CASGPYNEQFF. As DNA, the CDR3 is TGTGCCAGCGGCCCCTACAATGAGCAGTTCTTC.

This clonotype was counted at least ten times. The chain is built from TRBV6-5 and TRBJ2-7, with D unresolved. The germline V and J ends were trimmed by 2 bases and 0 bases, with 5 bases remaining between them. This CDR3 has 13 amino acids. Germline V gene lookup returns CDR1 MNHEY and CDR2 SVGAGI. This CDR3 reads CASSYQSSYEQYF. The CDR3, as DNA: TGTGCCAGCAGTTACCAGAGCTCCTACGAGCAGTACTTC.

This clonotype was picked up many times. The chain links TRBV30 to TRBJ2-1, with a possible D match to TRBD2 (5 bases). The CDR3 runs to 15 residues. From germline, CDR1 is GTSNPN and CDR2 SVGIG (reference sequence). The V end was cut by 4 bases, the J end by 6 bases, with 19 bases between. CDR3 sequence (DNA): TGTGCCTGGACCAGCGGACCCTTCATAGGCAATGAGCAGTTCTTC. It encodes CAWTSGPFIGNEQFF.

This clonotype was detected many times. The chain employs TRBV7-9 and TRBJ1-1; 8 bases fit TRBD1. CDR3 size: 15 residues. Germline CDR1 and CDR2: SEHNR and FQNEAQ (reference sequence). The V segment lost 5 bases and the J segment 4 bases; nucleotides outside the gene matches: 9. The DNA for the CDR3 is TGTGCCAGCAGCGTACGACAGGGGTCACTCACTGAAGCTTTCTTT. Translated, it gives CASSVRQGSLTEAFF.

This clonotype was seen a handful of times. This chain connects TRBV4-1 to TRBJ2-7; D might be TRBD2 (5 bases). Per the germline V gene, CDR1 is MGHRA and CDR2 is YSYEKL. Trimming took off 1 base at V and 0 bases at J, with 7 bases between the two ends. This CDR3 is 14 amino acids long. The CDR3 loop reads CASSQGLSSYEQYF. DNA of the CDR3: TGCGCCAGCAGCCAAGGACTATCCTCCTACGAGCAGTACTTC.

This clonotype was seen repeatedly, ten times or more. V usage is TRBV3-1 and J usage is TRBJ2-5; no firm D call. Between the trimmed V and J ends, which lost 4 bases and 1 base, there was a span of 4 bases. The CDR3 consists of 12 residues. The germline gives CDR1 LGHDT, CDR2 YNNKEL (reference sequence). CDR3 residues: CASSPRQETQYF. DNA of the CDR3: TGTGCCAGCAGCCCCCGCCAAGAGACCCAGTACTTC.

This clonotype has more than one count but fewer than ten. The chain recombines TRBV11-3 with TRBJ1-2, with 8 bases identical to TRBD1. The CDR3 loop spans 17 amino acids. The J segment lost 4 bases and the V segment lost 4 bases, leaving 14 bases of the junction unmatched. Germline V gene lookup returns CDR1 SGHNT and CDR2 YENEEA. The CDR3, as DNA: TGTGCCAGCAGCTCCCACATAGACTCGGACAGGGTCTATGGCTACACCTTC. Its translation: CASSSHIDSDRVYGYTF.

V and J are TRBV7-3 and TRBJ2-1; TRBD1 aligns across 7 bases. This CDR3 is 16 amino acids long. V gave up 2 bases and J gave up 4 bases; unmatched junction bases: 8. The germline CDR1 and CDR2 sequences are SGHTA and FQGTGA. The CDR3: CASSLSGTASYNEQFF. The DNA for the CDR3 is TGTGCCAGCAGCTTATCGGGGACAGCTAGTTACAATGAGCAGTTCTTC.

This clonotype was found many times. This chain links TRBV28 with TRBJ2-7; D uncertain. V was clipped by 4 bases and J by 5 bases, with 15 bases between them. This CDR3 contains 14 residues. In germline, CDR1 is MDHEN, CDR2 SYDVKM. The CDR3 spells CASSSEDFRDEQYF. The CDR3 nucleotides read TGTGCCAGCAGTTCCGAAGATTTTAGGGACGAGCAGTACTTC.

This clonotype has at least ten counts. The CDR3 sequence: CSARDIGEVGNTIYF. The CDR3 DNA sequence: TGCAGTGCTAGAGATATCGGGGAGGTTGGAAACACCATATATTTT. The gene calls are TRBV20-1 and TRBJ1-3; D gene uncertain. CDR1 and CDR2 from the germline V gene are DFQATT and SNEGSKA (reference sequence). CDR3 length: 15 amino acids. The V and J ends lost 0 bases and 3 bases respectively, with 12 bases between them.

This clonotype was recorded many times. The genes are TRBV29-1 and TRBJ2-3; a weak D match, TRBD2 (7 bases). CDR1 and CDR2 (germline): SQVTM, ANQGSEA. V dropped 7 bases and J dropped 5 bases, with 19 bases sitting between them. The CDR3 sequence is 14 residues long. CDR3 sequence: CSGLDGGQGDTQYF. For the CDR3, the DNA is TGCAGCGGCCTTGACGGGGGGCAGGGAGATACGCAGTATTTT.

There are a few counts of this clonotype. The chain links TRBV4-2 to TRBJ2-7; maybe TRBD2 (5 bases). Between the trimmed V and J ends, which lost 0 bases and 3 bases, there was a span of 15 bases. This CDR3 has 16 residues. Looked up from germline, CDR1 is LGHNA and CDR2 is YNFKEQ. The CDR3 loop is CASSQDSSGYNYEQYF. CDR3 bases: TGTGCCAGCAGCCAAGACTCCAGCGGATACAACTACGAGCAGTACTTC.

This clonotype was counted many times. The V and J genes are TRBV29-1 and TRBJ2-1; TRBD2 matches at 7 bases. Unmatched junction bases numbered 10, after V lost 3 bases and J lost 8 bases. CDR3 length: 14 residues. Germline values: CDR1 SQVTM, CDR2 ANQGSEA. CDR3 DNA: TGCAGCGTTGACCCCGGACTAGGAGGCGATGAGCAGTTCTTC. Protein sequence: CSVDPGLGGDEQFF.

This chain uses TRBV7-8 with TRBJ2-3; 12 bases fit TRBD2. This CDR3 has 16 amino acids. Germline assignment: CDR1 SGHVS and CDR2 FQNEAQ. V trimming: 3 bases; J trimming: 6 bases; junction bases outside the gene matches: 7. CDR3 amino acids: CASSFLAGGNADTQYF. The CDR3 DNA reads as TGTGCCAGCAGCTTCCTAGCGGGAGGGAATGCGGATACGCAGTATTTT.

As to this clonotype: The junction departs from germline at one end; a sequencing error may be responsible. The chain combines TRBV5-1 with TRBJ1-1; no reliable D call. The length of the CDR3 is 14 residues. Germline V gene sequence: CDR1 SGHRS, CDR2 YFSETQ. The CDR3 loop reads CPSSPAPERPEAFF. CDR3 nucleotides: TGCCCCAGCAGCCCGGCCCCGGAGCGACCTGAAGCTTTCTTT.

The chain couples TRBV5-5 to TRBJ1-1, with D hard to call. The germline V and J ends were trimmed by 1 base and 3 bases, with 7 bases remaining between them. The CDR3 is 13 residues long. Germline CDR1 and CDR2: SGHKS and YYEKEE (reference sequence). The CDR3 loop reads CASSLNRHTEAFF. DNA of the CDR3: TGTGCCAGCAGCTTGAATCGGCACACTGAAGCTTTCTTT. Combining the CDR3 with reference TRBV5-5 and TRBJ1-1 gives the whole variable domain DAGVTQSPTHLIKTRGQQVTLRCSPISGHKSVSWYQQVLGQGPQFIFQYYEKEERGRGNFPDRFSARQFPNYSSELNVNALLLGDSALYLCASSLNRHTEAFFGQGTRLTVV.

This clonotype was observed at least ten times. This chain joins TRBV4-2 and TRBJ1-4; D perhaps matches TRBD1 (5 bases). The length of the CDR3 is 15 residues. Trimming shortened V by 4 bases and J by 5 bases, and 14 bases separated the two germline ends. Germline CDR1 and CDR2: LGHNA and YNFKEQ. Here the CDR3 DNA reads TGTGCCAGCAGCCCGACCAGCAGGGCGAATGAAAAACTGTTTTTT. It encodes CASSPTSRANEKLFF.

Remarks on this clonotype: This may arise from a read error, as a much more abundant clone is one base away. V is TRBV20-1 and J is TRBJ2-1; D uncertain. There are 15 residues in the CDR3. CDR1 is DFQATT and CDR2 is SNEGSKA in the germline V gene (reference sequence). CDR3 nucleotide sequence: TGCGGTGCTAGAGATCTCGTCGGGCTAGACGAGGAGCAGTTCTTC. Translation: CGARDLVGLDEEQFF.

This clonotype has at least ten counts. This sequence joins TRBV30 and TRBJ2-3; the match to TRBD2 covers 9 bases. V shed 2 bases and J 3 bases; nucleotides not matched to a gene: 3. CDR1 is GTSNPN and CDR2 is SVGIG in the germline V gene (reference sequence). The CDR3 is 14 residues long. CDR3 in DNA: TGTGCCTGGAGTATAACTAGCGGGACAGATACGCAGTATTTT. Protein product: CAWSITSGTDTQYF.

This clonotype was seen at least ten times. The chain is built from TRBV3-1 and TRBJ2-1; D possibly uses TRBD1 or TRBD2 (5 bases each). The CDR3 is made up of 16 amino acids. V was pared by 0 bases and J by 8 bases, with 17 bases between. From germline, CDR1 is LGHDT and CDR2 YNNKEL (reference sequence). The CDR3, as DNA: TGTGCCAGCAGCCAAGAGGACCGGGACGCTGGCCATGAGCAGTTCTTC. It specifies CASSQEDRDAGHEQFF.